This record looks at one T cell receptor (beta chain) sequence and its context. Its antigen is unidentified. CDR1 and CDR2 from the germline V gene are SQVTM and ANQGSEA. The CDR3 length is 15 residues. The data originate from a study of cytomegalovirus exposure and HLA in healthy donors. Points from the study as a whole: In a later analysis, TCR beta V- and J-gene trimming was associated with a missense DCLRE1C variant.

Both 60 Vbeta primers and 13 Jbeta primers went into the PCR. Some clones are missing from TCRdb's copy, which holds only in-frame ones; the method was immunoSEQ multiplex PCR. Of 150,000 to 200,000 clones in the sample, more than 75% are singletons; the top ten hold around 0.91%. This TCR derives from a girl aged 2-10 years in good health and CMV-seropositive. The chain has TRBV29-1 and TRBJ2-5; TRBD2 is a possible D gene (5 bases). The J call could be wrong; TRBJ2-7 is a better fit for the DNA end. The sequenced sample was PBMCs. The CDR3 here is CSVEEPGGSSYEQYF. The DNA of the CDR3 is TGCAGCGTTGAAGAACCAGGAGGAAGCTCCTACGAGCAGTACTTC.